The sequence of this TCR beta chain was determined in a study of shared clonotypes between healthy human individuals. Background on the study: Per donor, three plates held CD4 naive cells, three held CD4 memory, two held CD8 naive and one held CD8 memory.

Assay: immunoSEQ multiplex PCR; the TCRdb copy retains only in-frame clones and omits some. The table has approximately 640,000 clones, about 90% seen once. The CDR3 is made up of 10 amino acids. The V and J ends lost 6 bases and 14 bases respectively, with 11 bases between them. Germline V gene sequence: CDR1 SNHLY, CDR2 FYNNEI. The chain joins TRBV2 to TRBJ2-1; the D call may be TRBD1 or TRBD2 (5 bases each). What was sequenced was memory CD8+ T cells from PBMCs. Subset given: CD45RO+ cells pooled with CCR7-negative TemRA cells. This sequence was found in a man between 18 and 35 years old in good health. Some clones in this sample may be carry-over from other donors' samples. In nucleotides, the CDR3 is TGTGCCAGCAGCCGGGACGGCAAGTTCTTC. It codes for CASSRDGKFF.